Detailed here is one T cell receptor beta chain. Clinical history reported by participants formed the basis on which cohorts were assigned. This sample is drawn from a study of blood T cell repertoires in COVID-19. Sequencing was performed with immunoSEQ multiplex PCR; in TCRdb, only in-frame clones are kept and a portion is missing. Found here are approximately 180,000 clones, roughly 77% of them singletons; the top ten hold 17%. Sequencing input: PBMCs or T cells enriched from blood (not recorded which). The TCR was taken from a woman aged 45 to 65 with acute COVID-19.

The CDR3 region has the DNA TGTGCCAGTAGTAGGTCCCGGGGGGATGGCTACACCTTC. Its translation is CASSRSRGDGYTF. The V call is TRBV19, the J call TRBJ1-2; D possibly corresponds to TRBD1 (5 bases). CDR3 length: 13 amino acids. V gave up 4 bases and J gave up 6 bases, with 12 bases separating them. Germline values: CDR1 LNHDA, CDR2 SQIVND (reference sequence).